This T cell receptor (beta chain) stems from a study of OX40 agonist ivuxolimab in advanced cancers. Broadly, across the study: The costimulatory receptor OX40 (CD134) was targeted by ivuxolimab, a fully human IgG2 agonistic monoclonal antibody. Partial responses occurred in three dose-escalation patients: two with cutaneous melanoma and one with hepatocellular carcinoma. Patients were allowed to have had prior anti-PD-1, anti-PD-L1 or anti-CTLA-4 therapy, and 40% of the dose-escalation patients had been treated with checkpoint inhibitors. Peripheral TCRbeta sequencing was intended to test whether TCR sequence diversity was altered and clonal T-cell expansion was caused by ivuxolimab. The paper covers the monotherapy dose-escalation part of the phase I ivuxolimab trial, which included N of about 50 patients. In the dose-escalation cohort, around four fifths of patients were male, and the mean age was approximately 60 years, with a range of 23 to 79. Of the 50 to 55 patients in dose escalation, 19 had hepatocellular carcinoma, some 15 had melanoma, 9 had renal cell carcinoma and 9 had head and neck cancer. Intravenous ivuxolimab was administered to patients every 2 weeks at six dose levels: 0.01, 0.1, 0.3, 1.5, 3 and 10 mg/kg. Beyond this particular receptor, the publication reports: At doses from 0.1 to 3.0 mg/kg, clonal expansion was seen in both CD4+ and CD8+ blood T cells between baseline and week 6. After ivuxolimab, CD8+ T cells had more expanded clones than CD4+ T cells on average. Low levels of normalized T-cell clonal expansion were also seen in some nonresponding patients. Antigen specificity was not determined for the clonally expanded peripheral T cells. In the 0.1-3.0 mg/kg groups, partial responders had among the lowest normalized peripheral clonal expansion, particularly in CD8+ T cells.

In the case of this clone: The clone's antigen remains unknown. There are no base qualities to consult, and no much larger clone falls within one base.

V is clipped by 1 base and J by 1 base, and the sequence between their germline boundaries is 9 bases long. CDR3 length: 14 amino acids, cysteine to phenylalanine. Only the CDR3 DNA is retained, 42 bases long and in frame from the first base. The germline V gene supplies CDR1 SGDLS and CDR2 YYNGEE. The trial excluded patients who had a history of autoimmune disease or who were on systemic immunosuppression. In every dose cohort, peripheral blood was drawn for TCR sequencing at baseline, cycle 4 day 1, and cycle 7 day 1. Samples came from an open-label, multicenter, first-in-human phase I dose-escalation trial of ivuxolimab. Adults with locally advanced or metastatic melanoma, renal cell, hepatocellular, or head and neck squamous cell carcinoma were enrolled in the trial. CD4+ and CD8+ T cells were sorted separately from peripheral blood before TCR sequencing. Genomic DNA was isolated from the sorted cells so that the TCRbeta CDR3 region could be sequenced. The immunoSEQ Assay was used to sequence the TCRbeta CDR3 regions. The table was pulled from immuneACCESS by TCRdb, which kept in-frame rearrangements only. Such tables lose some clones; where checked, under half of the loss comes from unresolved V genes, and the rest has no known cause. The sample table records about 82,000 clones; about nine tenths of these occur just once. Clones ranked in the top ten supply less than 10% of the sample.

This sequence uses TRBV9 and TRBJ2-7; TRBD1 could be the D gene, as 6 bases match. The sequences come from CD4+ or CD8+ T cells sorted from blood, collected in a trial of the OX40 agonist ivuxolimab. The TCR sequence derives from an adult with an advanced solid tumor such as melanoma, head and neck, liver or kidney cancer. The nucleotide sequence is TGTGCCAGCAGCGTAACAGGGTCTTCCTACGAGCAGTACTTC. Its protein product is CASSVTGSSYEQYF. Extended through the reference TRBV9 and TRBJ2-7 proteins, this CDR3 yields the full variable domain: DSGVTQTPKHLITATGQRVTLRCSPRSGDLSVYWYQQSLDQGLQFLIQYYNGEERAKGNILERFSAQQFPDLHSELNLSSLELGDSALYFCASSVTGSSYEQYFGPGTRLTVT.